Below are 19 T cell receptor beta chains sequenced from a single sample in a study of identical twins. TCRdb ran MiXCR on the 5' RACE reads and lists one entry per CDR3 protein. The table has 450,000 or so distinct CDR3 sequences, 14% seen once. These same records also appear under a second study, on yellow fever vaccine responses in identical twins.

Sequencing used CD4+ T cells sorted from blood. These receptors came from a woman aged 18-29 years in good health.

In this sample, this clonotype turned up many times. The CDR3 nucleotides are TGTGCCAGCACCACACGGAGTAACAATTCACCCCTCCACTTT. Amino acid sequence: CASTTRSNNSPLHF. The chain is built from TRBV12-3 or TRBV12-4 and TRBJ1-6; the D is unclear. This CDR3 contains 14 residues. Trimming cost V 7 bases and J 7 bases, with 14 bases left between them.

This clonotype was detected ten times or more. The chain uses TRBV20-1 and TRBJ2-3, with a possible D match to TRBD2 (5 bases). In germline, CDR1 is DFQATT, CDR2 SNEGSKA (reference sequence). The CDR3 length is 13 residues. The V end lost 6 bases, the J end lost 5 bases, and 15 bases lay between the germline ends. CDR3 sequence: CSASGVDGDTQYF. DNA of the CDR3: TGCAGTGCATCCGGGGTAGATGGAGATACGCAGTATTTT.

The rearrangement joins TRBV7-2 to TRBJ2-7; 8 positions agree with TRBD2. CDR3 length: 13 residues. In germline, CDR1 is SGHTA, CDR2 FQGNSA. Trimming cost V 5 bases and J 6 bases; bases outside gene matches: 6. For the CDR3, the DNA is TGTGCCAGCAGCCCCCGGACTAGCAGCGAGCAGTACTTC. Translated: CASSPRTSSEQYF.

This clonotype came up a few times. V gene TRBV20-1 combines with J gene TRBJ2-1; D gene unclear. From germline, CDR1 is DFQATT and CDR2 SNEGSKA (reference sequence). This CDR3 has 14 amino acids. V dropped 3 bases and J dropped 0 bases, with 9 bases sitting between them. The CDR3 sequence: CSASLRPSYNEQFF. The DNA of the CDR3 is TGCAGTGCTAGCCTGCGGCCCTCCTACAATGAGCAGTTCTTC.

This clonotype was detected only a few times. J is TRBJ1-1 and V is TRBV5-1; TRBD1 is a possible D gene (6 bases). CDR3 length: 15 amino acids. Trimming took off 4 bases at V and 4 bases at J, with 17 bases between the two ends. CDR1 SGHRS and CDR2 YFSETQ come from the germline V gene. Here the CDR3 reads CASSPGAGTSTEAFF. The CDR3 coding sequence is TGCGCCAGCAGCCCGGGAGCCGGGACAAGCACTGAAGCTTTCTTT. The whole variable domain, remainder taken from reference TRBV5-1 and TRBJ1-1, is KAGVTQTPRYLIKTRGQQVTLSCSPISGHRSVSWYQQTPGQGLQFLFEYFSETQRNKGNFPGRFSGRQFSNSRSEMNVSTLELGDSALYLCASSPGAGTSTEAFFGQGTRLTVV.

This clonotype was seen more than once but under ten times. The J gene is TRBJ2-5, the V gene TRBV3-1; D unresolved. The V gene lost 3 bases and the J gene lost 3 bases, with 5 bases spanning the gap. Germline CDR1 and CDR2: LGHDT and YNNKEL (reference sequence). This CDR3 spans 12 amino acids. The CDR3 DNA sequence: TGTGCCAGCAGCCAGCAGGAAGAGACCCAGTACTTC. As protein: CASSQQEETQYF.

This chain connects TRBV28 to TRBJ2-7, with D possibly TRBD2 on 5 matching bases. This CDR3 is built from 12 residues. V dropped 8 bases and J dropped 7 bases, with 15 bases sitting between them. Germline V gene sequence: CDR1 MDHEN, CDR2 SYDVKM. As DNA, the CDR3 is TGTGCCAGCTGGTCGAGGGCCGGGGAGCAGTACTTC. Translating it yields CASWSRAGEQYF.

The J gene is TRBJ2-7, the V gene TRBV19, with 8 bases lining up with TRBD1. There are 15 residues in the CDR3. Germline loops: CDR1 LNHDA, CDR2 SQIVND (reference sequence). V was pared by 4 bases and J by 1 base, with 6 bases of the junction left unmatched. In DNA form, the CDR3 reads TGTGCCAGTAGTACCGCTACAGGGGGATCCTACGAGCAGTACTTC. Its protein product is CASSTATGGSYEQYF.

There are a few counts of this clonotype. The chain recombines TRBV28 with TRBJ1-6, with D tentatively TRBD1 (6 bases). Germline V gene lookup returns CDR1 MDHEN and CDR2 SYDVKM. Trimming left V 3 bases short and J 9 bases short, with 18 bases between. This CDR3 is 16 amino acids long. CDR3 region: CASSFPQGLTGSPLHF. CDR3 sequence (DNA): TGTGCCAGCAGTTTCCCACAGGGTCTGACTGGTTCACCCCTCCACTTT.

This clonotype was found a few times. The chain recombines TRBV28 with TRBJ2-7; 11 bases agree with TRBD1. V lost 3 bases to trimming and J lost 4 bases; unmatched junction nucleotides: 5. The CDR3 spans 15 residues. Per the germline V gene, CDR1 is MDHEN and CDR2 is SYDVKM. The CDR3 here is CASSFFGTGGYEQYF. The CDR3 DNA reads TGTGCCAGCAGTTTCTTCGGGACAGGGGGGTACGAGCAGTACTTC.

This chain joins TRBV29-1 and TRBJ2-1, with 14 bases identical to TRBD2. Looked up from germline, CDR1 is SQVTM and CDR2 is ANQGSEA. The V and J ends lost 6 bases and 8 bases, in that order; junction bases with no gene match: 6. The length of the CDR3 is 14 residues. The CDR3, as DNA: TGCAGCGTGGGGGGACTAGCGGGAGTGGATGAGCAGTTCTTC. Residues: CSVGGLAGVDEQFF.

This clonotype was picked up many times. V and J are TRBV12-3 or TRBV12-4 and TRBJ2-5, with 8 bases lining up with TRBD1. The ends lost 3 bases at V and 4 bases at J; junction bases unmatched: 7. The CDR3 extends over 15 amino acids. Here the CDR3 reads CASSFETGAGETQYF. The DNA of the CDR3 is TGTGCCAGCAGTTTCGAGACAGGGGCGGGAGAGACCCAGTACTTC.

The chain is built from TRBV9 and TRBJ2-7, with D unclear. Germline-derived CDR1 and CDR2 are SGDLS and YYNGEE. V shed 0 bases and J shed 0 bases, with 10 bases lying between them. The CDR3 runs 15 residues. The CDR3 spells CASSVAPLSSYEQYF. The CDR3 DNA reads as TGTGCCAGCAGCGTAGCCCCTCTGAGCTCCTACGAGCAGTACTTC.

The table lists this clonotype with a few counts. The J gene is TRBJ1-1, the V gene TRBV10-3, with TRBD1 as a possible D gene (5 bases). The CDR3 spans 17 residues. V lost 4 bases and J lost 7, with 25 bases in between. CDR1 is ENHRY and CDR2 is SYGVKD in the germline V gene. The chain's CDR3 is CAISGSGSLQATNEAFF. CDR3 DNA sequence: TGTGCCATCAGTGGTAGTGGAAGTCTACAGGCGACGAATGAAGCTTTCTTT.

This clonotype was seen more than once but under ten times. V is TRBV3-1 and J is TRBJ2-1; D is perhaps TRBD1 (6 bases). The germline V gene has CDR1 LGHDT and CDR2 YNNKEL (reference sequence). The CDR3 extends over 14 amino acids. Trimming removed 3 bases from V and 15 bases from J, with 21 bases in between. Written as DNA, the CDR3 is TGTGCCAGCAGCCATGGAAAAATCGGGACACTTACGTTCTTC. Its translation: CASSHGKIGTLTFF.

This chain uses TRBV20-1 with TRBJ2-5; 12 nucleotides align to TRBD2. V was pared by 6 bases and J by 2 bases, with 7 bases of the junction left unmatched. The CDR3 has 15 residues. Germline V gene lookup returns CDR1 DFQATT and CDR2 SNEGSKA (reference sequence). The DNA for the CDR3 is TGCAGTGCGCCAAGGACTAGCGGGGTTCAAGAGACCCAGTACTTC. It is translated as CSAPRTSGVQETQYF.

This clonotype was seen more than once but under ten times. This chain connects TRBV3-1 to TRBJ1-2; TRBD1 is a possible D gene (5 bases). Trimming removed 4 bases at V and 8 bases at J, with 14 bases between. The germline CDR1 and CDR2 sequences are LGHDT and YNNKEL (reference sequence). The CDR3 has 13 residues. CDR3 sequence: CASSLRGGGGYTF. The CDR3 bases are TGTGCCAGCAGCCTGCGGGGGGGGGGAGGCTACACCTTC.

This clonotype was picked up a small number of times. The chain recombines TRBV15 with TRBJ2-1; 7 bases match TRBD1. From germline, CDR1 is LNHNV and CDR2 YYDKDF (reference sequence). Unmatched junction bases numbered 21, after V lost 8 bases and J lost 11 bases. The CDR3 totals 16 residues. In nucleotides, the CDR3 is TGTGCCACCCGAACCGGGACAGCAATTTCTAATGAGCAGCAGTTCTTC. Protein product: CATRTGTAISNEQQFF.

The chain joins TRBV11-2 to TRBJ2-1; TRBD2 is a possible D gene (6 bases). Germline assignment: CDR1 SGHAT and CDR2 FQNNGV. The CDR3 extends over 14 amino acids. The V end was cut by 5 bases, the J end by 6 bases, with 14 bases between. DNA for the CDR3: TGTGCCAGCAGCCGGGAGCGACTGAGCAATGAGCAGTTCTTC. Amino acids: CASSRERLSNEQFF.